Below are 30 T cell receptor beta chains sequenced from a single sample in a study of identical twins. TCRdb analysed the 5' RACE reads with MiXCR anew, one entry per CDR3 protein. The sample holds 410,000 or so distinct CDR3 sequences, less than 20% seen once. The sequencing sample was made of naive T cells sorted from blood. These receptors all come from a man in his forties or fifties in good health.

This clonotype was picked up a small number of times. CDR3 nucleotides: TGTGCCTCTCGACCGGGGGGCAAAGGGCAATATGAGCAGTTCTTC. Protein sequence: CASRPGGKGQYEQFF. This chain uses TRBV28 with TRBJ2-1; a possible D gene is TRBD2 (7 bases). Per germline, CDR1 MDHEN and CDR2 SYDVKM. The ends were cut back, 11 bases at V and 8 bases at J, with 25 bases in the middle. The CDR3 contains 15 residues.

This clonotype was counted many times. This chain links TRBV5-1 with TRBJ2-1, with D perhaps TRBD1 or TRBD2 (5 bases each). Germline V gives CDR1 SGHRS, CDR2 YFSETQ. This CDR3 region has 15 residues. V shed 2 bases and J shed 0 bases, with 9 bases lying between them. CDR3 DNA sequence: TGCGCCAGCAGCTTAGGGGAGCCCTCCTACAATGAGCAGTTCTTC. Its translation: CASSLGEPSYNEQFF.

This clonotype was seen more than once but under ten times. The chain recombines TRBV20-1 with TRBJ1-2, with D possibly matching TRBD1 (5 bases). Germline values: CDR1 DFQATT, CDR2 SNEGSKA (reference sequence). Trimming shortened V by 0 bases and J by 5 bases, and 10 bases separated the two germline ends. The CDR3 runs 13 residues. The DNA of the CDR3 is TGCAGTGCTAGAGATCTGACAGAATATGGCTACACCTTC. Amino acids: CSARDLTEYGYTF.

This clonotype was seen only a few times. The genes are TRBV7-9 and TRBJ2-3; 10 bases agree with TRBD1. J lost 4 bases, V lost 4 bases, and 5 bases had no gene match. Germline values: CDR1 SEHNR, CDR2 FQNEAQ (reference sequence). This CDR3 is 15 amino acids long. The chain's CDR3 is CASSSRDRGPDTQYF. In DNA form, the CDR3 reads TGTGCCAGCAGCTCCCGGGACAGGGGCCCAGATACGCAGTATTTT.

The V call is TRBV7-2, the J call TRBJ2-5, with TRBD2 matching 11 bases. CDR3 size: 16 residues. In germline, CDR1 is SGHTA, CDR2 FQGNSA. V trimming: 2 bases; J trimming: 4 bases; junction bases outside the gene matches: 6. The CDR3 region is CASSLLLAGGRETQYF. The DNA of the CDR3 is TGTGCCAGCAGCTTACTCCTAGCGGGGGGTCGAGAGACCCAGTACTTC.

This rearrangement joins TRBV7-3 to TRBJ2-1; 7 positions agree with TRBD2. The CDR3 runs 16 residues. V dropped 2 bases and J dropped 12; count of bases not matched to a gene: 16. The germline gives CDR1 SGHTA, CDR2 FQGTGA. The CDR3 sequence: CASSLGGRAGMKGQFF. CDR3 in DNA: TGTGCCAGCAGCTTAGGTGGGAGGGCGGGTATGAAAGGGCAGTTCTTC.

The V gene is TRBV29-1, the J gene TRBJ2-7; D is possibly TRBD2 (6 bases). The germline gives CDR1 SQVTM, CDR2 ANQGSEA. Deletions cut 5 bases from V and 4 bases from J, with 12 bases between. The CDR3 length is 12 residues. CDR3 coding DNA: TGCAGCGTTTGGCGGGAAAATTACGAGCAGTACTTC. As protein: CSVWRENYEQYF.

The chain recombines TRBV18 with TRBJ2-7; 7 nucleotides match TRBD2. The CDR3 is 14 amino acids. V gave up 4 bases and J gave up 1 base; unmatched junction bases: 4. The germline CDR1 and CDR2 sequences are KGHSH and LQKENI. The CDR3 coding sequence is TGTGCCAGCTCACTAGGGAGGGTTTCCTACGAGCAGTACTTC. Its protein product is CASSLGRVSYEQYF.

The chain has TRBV12-3 or TRBV12-4 and TRBJ2-4; possible D gene TRBD1, 5 bases. V was clipped by 5 bases and J by 11 bases, with 10 bases between them. The CDR3 totals 11 residues. For the CDR3, the DNA is TGTGCCAGCAGTAGGGGTGCCGTTCAGTACTTC. Its protein is CASSRGAVQYF.

J is TRBJ2-1 and V is TRBV6-2 or TRBV6-3; no reliable D call. The germline V gene encodes CDR1 MNHEY and CDR2 SVGEGT. This CDR3 contains 15 residues. The V end lost 0 bases, the J end lost 4 bases, and 10 bases lay between the germline ends. CDR3 residues: CASSYSSPVYNEQFF. The CDR3 bases are TGTGCCAGCAGTTACTCTTCCCCAGTTTACAATGAGCAGTTCTTC.

This clonotype was recorded a few times. The chain employs TRBV11-2 and TRBJ2-7, with a tentative D call TRBD2 (5 bases). The ends were cut back, 2 bases at V and 2 bases at J, with 22 bases in the middle. Germline V gives CDR1 SGHAT, CDR2 FQNNGV. The CDR3 runs to 18 residues. CDR3 DNA sequence: TGTGCCAGCAGCTTAATGGAGACTGCGGGCCACCGCGCCTACGAGCAGTACTTC. Translated, it gives CASSLMETAGHRAYEQYF. Together with reference TRBV11-2 and TRBJ2-7, the CDR3 gives the full variable domain: EAGVAQSPRYKIIEKRQSVAFWCNPISGHATLYWYQQILGQGPKLLIQFQNNGVVDDSQLPKDRFSAERLKGVDSTLKIQPAKLEDSAVYLCASSLMETAGHRAYEQYFGPGTRLTVT.

This clonotype was found many times. The chain employs TRBV15 and TRBJ2-5; D possibly corresponds to TRBD2 (7 bases). There are 15 residues in the CDR3. Germline CDR1 reads LNHNV; CDR2 reads YYDKDF (reference sequence). The ends were cut back, 3 bases at V and 2 bases at J, with 13 bases in the middle. The CDR3 is CATSRGGGPQETQYF. The CDR3 coding sequence is TGTGCCACCAGCAGGGGAGGGGGGCCGCAAGAGACCCAGTACTTC.

This clonotype was seen a handful of times. The CDR3 coding sequence is TGTGCCAGCAGCGTAACAGGGGGCGCGGGCACTGAAGCTTTCTTT. Translated: CASSVTGGAGTEAFF. The gene calls are TRBV7-9 and TRBJ1-1; 9 bases map to TRBD1. The germline CDR1 and CDR2 sequences are SEHNR and FQNEAQ (reference sequence). Trimming at V came to 5 bases and at J to 4 bases, leaving 8 bases not matched to a gene. This CDR3 has 15 residues.

This clonotype was seen repeatedly, ten times or more. V is TRBV7-2 and J is TRBJ2-5; 7 bases line up with TRBD2. Germline V gene data show CDR1 as SGHTA and CDR2 as FQGNSA. Germline trimming cut 1 base from V and 3 bases from J; bases unmatched to any gene: 8. CDR3 length: 16 amino acids. The CDR3 region is CASSLGNSGLKETQYF. The CDR3 DNA follows: TGTGCCAGCAGCTTAGGGAATAGCGGGCTAAAAGAGACCCAGTACTTC.

The sample holds many counts of this clonotype. The chain joins TRBV20-1 to TRBJ2-2; 7 positions agree with TRBD1. Per the germline V gene, CDR1 is DFQATT and CDR2 is SNEGSKA (reference sequence). The CDR3 is made up of 15 amino acids. The V and J ends lost 4 bases and 0 bases, in that order; junction bases with no gene match: 5. The CDR3 loop reads CSATRGPTNTGELFF. CDR3 in DNA: TGCAGTGCTACGAGGGGGCCCACGAACACCGGGGAGCTGTTTTTT.

This clonotype was counted between two and nine times. The V gene is TRBV28, the J gene TRBJ2-5, with TRBD1 as a possible D gene (6 bases). V lost 5 bases and J 9 bases, leaving 19 bases between the germline ends. CDR1 MDHEN and CDR2 SYDVKM come from the germline V gene. CDR3 length: 14 residues. In DNA form, the CDR3 reads TGTGCCAGCAGTCCCCCCGGACGGGCAGGGGCCCAGTACTTC. Protein sequence: CASSPPGRAGAQYF.

The genes are TRBV6-2 or TRBV6-3 and TRBJ1-3; weak D call: TRBD1 (5 bases). V lost 6 bases to trimming and J lost 2 bases, with 8 bases between them. This CDR3 has 13 residues. CDR1 and CDR2 (germline): MNHEY, SVGEGT. The CDR3 bases are TGTGCCAGCAGCCGGACAACTGGAAACACCATATATTTT. The encoded protein is CASSRTTGNTIYF.

Only a few counts were recorded for this clonotype. This sequence joins TRBV5-1 and TRBJ2-7, with 13 bases aligning to TRBD2. V was clipped by 4 bases and J by 2 bases; unmatched bases: 3. Per germline, CDR1 SGHRS and CDR2 YFSETQ. This CDR3 is built from 15 residues. The CDR3, as DNA: TGCGCCAGCAGCCCAACTAGCGGGAGGGCCTACGAGCAGTACTTC. Amino acid sequence: CASSPTSGRAYEQYF.

The V gene is TRBV28, the J gene TRBJ1-2, with 9 bases identical to TRBD1. This CDR3 region has 15 residues. The germline V gene encodes CDR1 MDHEN and CDR2 SYDVKM. V lost 5 bases, J lost 7 bases, and 11 bases stayed unmatched. CDR3 in amino acids: CASSAPYRGPGGYTF. The CDR3, as DNA: TGTGCCAGCAGTGCTCCTTACAGGGGGCCGGGTGGCTACACCTTC.

This clonotype has a count of ten or more. This chain joins TRBV20-1 and TRBJ1-5, with 8 positions matching TRBD1. The CDR3 runs 14 residues. V was pared by 6 bases and J by 3 bases, with 7 bases of the junction left unmatched. Germline CDR1 is DFQATT and CDR2 is SNEGSKA (reference sequence). The CDR3, as DNA: TGCAGTGCCTGGACAGGGACTACCAATCAGCCCCAGCATTTT. Translation gives CSAWTGTTNQPQHF.

The rearrangement uses TRBV4-2 and TRBJ2-5; D unresolved. From germline, CDR1 is LGHNA and CDR2 YNFKEQ. This CDR3 spans 14 amino acids. The germline V and J ends were trimmed by 0 bases and 1 base, with 6 bases remaining between them. The chain's CDR3 is CASSQEAGQETQYF. In nucleotides, the CDR3 is TGTGCCAGCAGCCAAGAGGCAGGCCAAGAGACCCAGTACTTC.

This clonotype was picked up a small number of times. V gene TRBV28 combines with J gene TRBJ1-6, with TRBD1 identical over 8 bases. The V gene end was trimmed by 3 bases and the J gene end by 9 bases; junction bases not matched to a gene: 4. CDR1 MDHEN and CDR2 SYDVKM come from the germline V gene. The CDR3 length is 14 residues. Here the CDR3 reads CASSLGTGLSPLHF. The CDR3, as DNA: TGTGCCAGCAGTTTGGGGACAGGCCTTTCACCCCTCCACTTT.

This sequence joins TRBV6-2 or TRBV6-3 and TRBJ1-1; possible D gene TRBD1, 6 bases. Germline V lookup: CDR1 MNHEY, CDR2 SVGEGT. With 7 bases removed from V and 3 bases from J, the gap between germline ends came to 21 bases. This CDR3 region has 16 residues. CDR3 protein: CASISLNVRGDTEAFF. CDR3 nucleotides: TGTGCCAGCATCTCCCTGAACGTGAGGGGGGACACTGAAGCTTTCTTT.

The V and J genes are TRBV6-2 or TRBV6-3 and TRBJ2-1; 9 bases match TRBD2. This CDR3 is built from 17 residues. The V and J ends lost 5 bases and 8 bases, in that order; junction bases with no gene match: 16. CDR1 and CDR2 from the germline V gene are MNHEY and SVGEGT. CDR3: CASSGRGSGRHVDEQFF. CDR3 nucleotides: TGTGCCAGCAGTGGGCGGGGTAGCGGGAGACATGTCGATGAGCAGTTCTTC.

A few counts support this clonotype. The chain recombines TRBV20-1 with TRBJ2-4; TRBD1 aligns across 11 bases. Germline V CDR1 and CDR2: DFQATT, SNEGSKA (reference sequence). V lost 1 base and J lost 8; bases outside the gene matches: 4. This CDR3 contains 14 residues. For the CDR3, the DNA is TGCAGTGCTAGAGCCCCGGGACAGGGGGACATTCAGTACTTC. Translated: CSARAPGQGDIQYF.

A few counts support this clonotype. The CDR3 DNA reads TGTGCCAGCAGTTTAATAGGGGGAACCCCCTACGAGCAGTACTTC. Its translation is CASSLIGGTPYEQYF. This sequence joins TRBV27 and TRBJ2-7; a weak D match, TRBD1 (6 bases). This CDR3 has 15 amino acids. Trimming took off 2 bases at V and 2 bases at J, with 13 bases between the two ends. Per germline, CDR1 MNHEY and CDR2 SMNVEV (reference sequence).

The rearrangement uses TRBV6-5 and TRBJ2-2; D unresolved. The CDR3 loop spans 17 amino acids. Germline assignment: CDR1 MNHEY and CDR2 SVGAGI. V lost 1 base and J 0 bases, leaving 12 bases between the germline ends. DNA of the CDR3: TGTGCCAGCAGTTACTTTCCTCCGGAAACGAACACCGGGGAGCTGTTTTTT. Its translation: CASSYFPPETNTGELFF.

This clonotype was recorded many times. CDR3 loop: CASSPGGRDTQYF. CDR3 in DNA: TGCGCCAGCTCCCCCGGGGGAAGGGATACGCAGTATTTT. This chain uses TRBV5-1 with TRBJ2-3; the D gene is possibly TRBD2 (6 bases). There are 13 residues in the CDR3. V lost 7 bases and J lost 6, with 15 bases in between. CDR1 SGHRS and CDR2 YFSETQ come from the germline V gene.

The chain has TRBV7-9 and TRBJ2-1; 7 bases map to TRBD1. With V trimmed by 9 bases and J by 6 bases, 5 bases remained unmatched. The CDR3 has 12 residues. Germline V CDR1 and CDR2: SEHNR, FQNEAQ (reference sequence). CDR3 in DNA: TGTGCCAGTCAGGGGGTGCCCAATGAGCAGTTCTTC. Protein sequence: CASQGVPNEQFF. The complete variable domain, with remaining parts taken from reference TRBV7-9 and TRBJ2-1, reads DTGVSQNPRHKITKRGQNVTFRCDPISEHNRLYWYRQTLGQGPEFLTYFQNEAQLEKSRLLSDRFSAERPKGSFSTLEIQRTEQGDSAMYLCASQGVPNEQFFGPGTRLTVL.

This clonotype was seen only a few times. The chain links TRBV25-1 to TRBJ2-7; D gene ambiguous. V was clipped by 7 bases and J by 0 bases, with 10 bases between them. This CDR3 has 13 amino acids. Germline lookup yields CDR1 MGHDK and CDR2 SYGVNS. The CDR3 region is CASMGSLSYEQYF. The DNA of the CDR3 is TGTGCCAGCATGGGGTCCCTCTCCTACGAGCAGTACTTC.